A single sample gave rise to the 8 T cell receptor beta chains below, sequenced in a study of response to subunit inactivated influenza vaccine. TCRdb re-analysed the RT-PCR reads in MiXCR, keeping a single row per CDR3 protein. Altogether over 750,000 distinct CDR3 sequences are present, 21% being singletons, with the ten largest covering roughly 10%. Sample: PBMCs from blood, taken around 5 days after vaccination. Receptor source: a man aged 50-59 years who received an inactivated influenza vaccine.

This chain uses TRBV6-2 or TRBV6-3 with TRBJ1-4; the D is unclear. The germline gives CDR1 MNHEY, CDR2 SVGEGT. The CDR3 runs to 15 residues. Trimming removed 0 bases from V and 4 bases from J, with 9 bases in between. The CDR3: CASSYSRKINEKLFF. DNA for the CDR3: TGTGCCAGCAGTTACTCTCGGAAGATTAATGAAAAACTGTTTTTT.

This clonotype appeared a few times. The V and J genes are TRBV12-3 or TRBV12-4 and TRBJ2-3; D may be TRBD1 or TRBD2 (5 bases each). The germline V and J ends were trimmed by 3 bases and 1 base, with 14 bases remaining between them. This CDR3 has 16 residues. The CDR3 nucleotides read TGTGCCAGCAGTTTTCCCCTCAGGGACCGCACAGATACGCAGTATTTT. Protein sequence: CASSFPLRDRTDTQYF.

The rearrangement uses TRBV5-1 and TRBJ2-7, with D unclear. Germline CDR1 is SGHRS and CDR2 is YFSETQ. CDR3 length: 14 residues. Trimming removed 1 base from V and 3 bases from J, with 11 bases in between. CDR3: CASSLLGSFYEQYF. The CDR3 nucleotides are TGCGCCAGCAGCTTGCTAGGGTCCTTCTACGAGCAGTACTTC.

This clonotype was seen only a few times. V gene TRBV5-1 combines with J gene TRBJ2-5, with TRBD1 matching over 7 bases. The J segment lost 1 base and the V segment lost 4 bases, leaving 4 bases of the junction unmatched. The CDR3 runs to 14 residues. Looked up from germline, CDR1 is SGHRS and CDR2 is YFSETQ. The DNA of the CDR3 is TGCGCCAGCAGCGAGACAGGGTTCCAAGAGACCCAGTACTTC. Its protein product is CASSETGFQETQYF. The full variable domain, its missing parts supplied by reference TRBV5-1 and TRBJ2-5, is KAGVTQTPRYLIKTRGQQVTLSCSPISGHRSVSWYQQTPGQGLQFLFEYFSETQRNKGNFPGRFSGRQFSNSRSEMNVSTLELGDSALYLCASSETGFQETQYFGPGTRLLVL.

The V gene is TRBV2, the J gene TRBJ1-2; TRBD1 is a possible D gene (5 bases). V was trimmed by 9 bases and J by 7 bases, leaving 21 bases between them. Germline CDR1 and CDR2: SNHLY and FYNNEI. The CDR3 is 14 amino acids. CDR3 amino acids: CASKQRDPRGGYTF. The CDR3 DNA is TGTGCCAGTAAGCAACGGGACCCACGGGGTGGCTACACCTTC.

The V and J genes are TRBV4-1 and TRBJ2-7, with D possibly called TRBD1 or TRBD2 (5 bases each). The CDR3 is 13 amino acids. Germline V CDR1 and CDR2: MGHRA, YSYEKL. V was clipped by 5 bases and J by 3 bases, with 11 bases between them. CDR3 sequence: CASSWGPNYEQYF. In nucleotides, the CDR3 is TGCGCCAGCAGCTGGGGACCGAACTACGAGCAGTACTTC.

This clonotype was found a few times. The V call is TRBV6-5, the J call TRBJ2-3; perhaps TRBD1 as D (5 bases). The length of the CDR3 is 14 residues. Germline loops: CDR1 MNHEY, CDR2 SVGAGI. Deletions cut 7 bases from V and 0 bases from J, with 11 bases between. CDR3 in DNA: TGTGCCAGCACTTTGACAGCCAGCACAGATACGCAGTATTTT. Translation gives CASTLTASTDTQYF.

The CDR3 sequence: CASSTEHSNQPQHF. The CDR3 region has the DNA TGTGCCAGCAGCACGGAACATAGCAATCAGCCCCAGCATTTT. The gene calls are TRBV7-9 and TRBJ1-5, with D hard to call. V was pared by 5 bases and J by 0 bases, with 8 bases between. The CDR3 spans 14 residues. Germline V gives CDR1 SEHNR, CDR2 FQNEAQ (reference sequence).